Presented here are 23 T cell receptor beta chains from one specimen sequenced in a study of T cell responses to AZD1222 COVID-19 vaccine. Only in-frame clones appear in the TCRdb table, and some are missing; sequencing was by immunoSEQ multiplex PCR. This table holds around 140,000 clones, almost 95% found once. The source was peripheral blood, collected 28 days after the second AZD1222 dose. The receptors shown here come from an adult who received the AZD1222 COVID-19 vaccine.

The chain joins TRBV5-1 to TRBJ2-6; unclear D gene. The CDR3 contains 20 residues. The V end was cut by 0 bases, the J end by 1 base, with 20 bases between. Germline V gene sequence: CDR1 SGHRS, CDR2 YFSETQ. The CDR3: CASSLVGHPGFVSGANVLTF. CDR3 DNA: TGCGCCAGCAGCTTGGTTGGGCACCCAGGTTTCGTATCTGGGGCCAACGTCCTGACTTTC.

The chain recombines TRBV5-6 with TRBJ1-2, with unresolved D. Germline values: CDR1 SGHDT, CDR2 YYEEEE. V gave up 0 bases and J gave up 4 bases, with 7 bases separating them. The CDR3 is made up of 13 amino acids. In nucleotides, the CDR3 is TGTGCCAGCAGCTTGGTGGGGAGCTATGGCTACACCTTC. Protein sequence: CASSLVGSYGYTF.

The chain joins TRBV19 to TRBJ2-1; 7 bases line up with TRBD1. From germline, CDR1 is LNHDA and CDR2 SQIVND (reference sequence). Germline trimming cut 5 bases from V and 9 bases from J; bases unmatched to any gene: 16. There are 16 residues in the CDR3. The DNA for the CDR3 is TGTGCCAGTAGTGGGGGACAGAAAGGTGCCCTAGGTGAGCAGTTCTTC. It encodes CASSGGQKGALGEQFF.

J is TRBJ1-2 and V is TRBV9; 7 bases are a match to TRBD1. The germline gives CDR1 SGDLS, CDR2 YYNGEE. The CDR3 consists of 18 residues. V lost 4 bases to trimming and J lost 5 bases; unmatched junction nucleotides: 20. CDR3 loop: CASSLTPGGAGAWYGYTF. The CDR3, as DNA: TGTGCCAGCAGCCTCACCCCAGGGGGGGCAGGGGCATGGTATGGCTACACCTTC.

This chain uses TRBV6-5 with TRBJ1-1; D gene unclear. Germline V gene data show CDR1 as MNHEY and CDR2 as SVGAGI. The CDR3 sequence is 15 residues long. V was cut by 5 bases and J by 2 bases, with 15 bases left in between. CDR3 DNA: TGTGCCAGCAGTCCTACGCTTGGGCCCAACACTGAAGCTTTCTTT. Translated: CASSPTLGPNTEAFF.

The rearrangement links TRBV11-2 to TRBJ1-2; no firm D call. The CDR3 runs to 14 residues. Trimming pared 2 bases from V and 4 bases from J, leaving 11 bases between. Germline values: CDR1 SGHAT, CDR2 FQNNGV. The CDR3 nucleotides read TGTGCCAGCAGCTTATCGGGTTTCTCCTATGGCTACACCTTC. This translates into CASSLSGFSYGYTF.

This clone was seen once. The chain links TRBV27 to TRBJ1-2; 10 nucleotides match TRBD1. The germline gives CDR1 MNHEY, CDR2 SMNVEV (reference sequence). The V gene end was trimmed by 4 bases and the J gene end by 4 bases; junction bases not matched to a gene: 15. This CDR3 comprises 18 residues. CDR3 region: CASSSSGTGDLTSYGYTF. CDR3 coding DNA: TGTGCCAGCAGTTCCTCCGGGACAGGGGATCTTACTAGCTATGGCTACACCTTC.

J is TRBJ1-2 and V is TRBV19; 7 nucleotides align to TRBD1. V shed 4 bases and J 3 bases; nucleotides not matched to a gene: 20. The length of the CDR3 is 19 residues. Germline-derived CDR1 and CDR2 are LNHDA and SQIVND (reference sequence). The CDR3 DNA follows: TGTGCCAGTAGTACTCGCTGGGTCTATGGACAGGATGCTCACTATGGCTACACCTTC. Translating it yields CASSTRWVYGQDAHYGYTF.

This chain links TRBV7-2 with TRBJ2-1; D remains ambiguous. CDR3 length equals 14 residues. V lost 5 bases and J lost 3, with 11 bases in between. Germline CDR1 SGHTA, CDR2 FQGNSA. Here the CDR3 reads CASSPNGNYNEQFF. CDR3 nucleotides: TGTGCCAGCAGCCCTAATGGAAACTACAATGAGCAGTTCTTC.

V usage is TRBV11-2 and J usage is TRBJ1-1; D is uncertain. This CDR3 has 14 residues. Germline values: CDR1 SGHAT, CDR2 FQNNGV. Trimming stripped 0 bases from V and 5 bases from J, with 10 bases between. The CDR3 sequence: CASSLERVATEAFF. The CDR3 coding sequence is TGTGCCAGCAGCTTAGAGAGGGTTGCAACTGAAGCTTTCTTT.

The CDR3 is CASSPLVTGVPRDEQFF. Here the CDR3 DNA reads TGTGCCAGCAGCCCCCTGGTGACGGGGGTACCACGGGATGAGCAGTTCTTC. The chain couples TRBV7-9 to TRBJ2-1; D is perhaps TRBD2 (6 bases). V gave up 5 bases and J gave up 8 bases, with 25 bases separating them. The germline CDR1 and CDR2 sequences are SEHNR and FQNEAQ (reference sequence). The CDR3 loop spans 17 amino acids. The complete variable domain, with remaining parts taken from reference TRBV7-9 and TRBJ2-1, reads DTGVSQNPRHKITKRGQNVTFRCDPISEHNRLYWYRQTLGQGPEFLTYFQNEAQLEKSRLLSDRFSAERPKGSFSTLEIQRTEQGDSAMYLCASSPLVTGVPRDEQFFGPGTRLTVL.

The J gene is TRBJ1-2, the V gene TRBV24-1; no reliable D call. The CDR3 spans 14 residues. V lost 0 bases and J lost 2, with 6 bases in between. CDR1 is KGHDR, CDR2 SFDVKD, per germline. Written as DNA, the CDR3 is TGTGCCACCAGTGATTTGGACTACAACTATGGCTACACCTTC. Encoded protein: CATSDLDYNYGYTF.

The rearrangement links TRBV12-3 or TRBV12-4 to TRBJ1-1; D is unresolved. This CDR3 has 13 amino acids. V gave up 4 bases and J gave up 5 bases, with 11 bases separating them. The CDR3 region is CASSWENMTEAFF. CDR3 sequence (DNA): TGTGCCAGCAGTTGGGAAAACATGACTGAAGCTTTCTTT.

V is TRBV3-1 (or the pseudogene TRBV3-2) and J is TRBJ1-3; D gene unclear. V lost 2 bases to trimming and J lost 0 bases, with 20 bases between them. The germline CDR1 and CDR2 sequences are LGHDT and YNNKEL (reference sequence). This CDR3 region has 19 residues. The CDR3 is CASSQSRANRFSSGNTIYF. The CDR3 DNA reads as TGTGCCAGCAGCCAATCTCGAGCCAACCGTTTCAGCTCTGGAAACACCATATATTTT.

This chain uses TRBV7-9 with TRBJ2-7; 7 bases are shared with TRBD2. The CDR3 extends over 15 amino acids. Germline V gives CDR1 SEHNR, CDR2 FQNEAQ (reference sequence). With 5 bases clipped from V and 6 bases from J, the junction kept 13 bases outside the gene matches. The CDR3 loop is CASSPRRGSNGEQYF. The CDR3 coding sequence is TGTGCCAGCAGCCCGAGGCGGGGGAGTAATGGCGAGCAGTACTTC.

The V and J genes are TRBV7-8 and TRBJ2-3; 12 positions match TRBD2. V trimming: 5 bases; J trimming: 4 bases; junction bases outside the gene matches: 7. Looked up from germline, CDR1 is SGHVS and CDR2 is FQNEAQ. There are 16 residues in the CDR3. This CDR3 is CASSTRTSGVADTQYF. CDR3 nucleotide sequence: TGTGCCAGCAGCACCAGGACTAGCGGGGTTGCAGATACGCAGTATTTT.

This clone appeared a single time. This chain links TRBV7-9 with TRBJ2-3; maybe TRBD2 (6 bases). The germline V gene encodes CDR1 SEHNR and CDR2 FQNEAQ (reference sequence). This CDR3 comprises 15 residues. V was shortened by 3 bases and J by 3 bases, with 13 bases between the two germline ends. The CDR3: CASSFSGDMTDTQYF. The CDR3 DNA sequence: TGTGCCAGCAGCTTTTCGGGAGACATGACAGATACGCAGTATTTT.

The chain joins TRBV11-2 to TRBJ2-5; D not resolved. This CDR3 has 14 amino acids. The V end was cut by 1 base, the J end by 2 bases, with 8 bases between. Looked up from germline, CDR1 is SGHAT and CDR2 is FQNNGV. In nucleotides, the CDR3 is TGTGCCAGCAGCTTAGTGGGCAGACAAGAGACCCAGTACTTC. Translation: CASSLVGRQETQYF.

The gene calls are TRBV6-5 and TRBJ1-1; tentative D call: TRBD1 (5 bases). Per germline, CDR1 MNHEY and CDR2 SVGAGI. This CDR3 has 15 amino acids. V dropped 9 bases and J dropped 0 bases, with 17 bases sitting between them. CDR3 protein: CASHAGKGLNTEAFF. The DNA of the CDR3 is TGTGCCAGTCATGCAGGGAAGGGCTTGAACACTGAAGCTTTCTTT.

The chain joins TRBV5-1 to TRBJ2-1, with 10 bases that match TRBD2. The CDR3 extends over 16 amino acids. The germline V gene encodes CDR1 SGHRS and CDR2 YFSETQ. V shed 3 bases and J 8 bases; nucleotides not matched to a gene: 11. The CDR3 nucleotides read TGCGCCAGCAGCTGGGGGGCAGCGGGAGGGCCCTATGAGCAGTTCTTC. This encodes CASSWGAAGGPYEQFF.

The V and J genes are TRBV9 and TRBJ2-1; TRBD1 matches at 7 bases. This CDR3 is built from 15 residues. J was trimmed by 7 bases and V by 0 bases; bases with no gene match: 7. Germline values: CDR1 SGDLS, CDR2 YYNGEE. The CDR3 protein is CASSVGQGKMNEQFF. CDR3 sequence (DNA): TGTGCCAGCAGCGTAGGACAGGGAAAGATGAATGAGCAGTTCTTC.

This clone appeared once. CDR3 coding DNA: TGTGCCAGCAGAACGACGACAGTTAACTCCTACGAGCAGTACTTC. Amino acid sequence: CASRTTTVNSYEQYF. This chain connects TRBV27 to TRBJ2-7; a weak D match, TRBD1 (5 bases). The CDR3 loop spans 15 amino acids. V lost 6 bases and J lost 0, with 15 bases in between. Germline V gene sequence: CDR1 MNHEY, CDR2 SMNVEV (reference sequence).

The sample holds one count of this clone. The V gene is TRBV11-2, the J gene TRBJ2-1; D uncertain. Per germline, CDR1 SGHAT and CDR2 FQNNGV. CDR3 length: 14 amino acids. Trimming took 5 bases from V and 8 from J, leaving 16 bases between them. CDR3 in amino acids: CASSLVAARDEQFF. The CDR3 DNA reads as TGTGCCAGCAGCCTAGTCGCTGCTAGGGATGAGCAGTTCTTC.